This TCR beta chain was documented in a study of T cell changes during pregnancy in multiple sclerosis. Sequencing was performed with immunoSEQ multiplex PCR; in TCRdb, only in-frame clones are kept and a portion is missing. In the table there are 55,000 to 85,000 clones, more than 90% of which are singletons. Germline CDR1 reads SGHRS; CDR2 reads YFSETQ. V was shortened by 0 bases and J by 7 bases, with 8 bases between the two germline ends. The CDR3 has 12 amino acids. This chain links TRBV5-1 with TRBJ2-7; D is undetermined. Sequenced here: peripheral blood, sampled in the third trimester of pregnancy. The clonotype originates from a female donor with multiple sclerosis, enrolled in a pregnancy study. In DNA, the CDR3 is TGCGCCAGCAGCTTGGGTTTCTTAGAGCAGTACTTC. Its protein is CASSLGFLEQYF.